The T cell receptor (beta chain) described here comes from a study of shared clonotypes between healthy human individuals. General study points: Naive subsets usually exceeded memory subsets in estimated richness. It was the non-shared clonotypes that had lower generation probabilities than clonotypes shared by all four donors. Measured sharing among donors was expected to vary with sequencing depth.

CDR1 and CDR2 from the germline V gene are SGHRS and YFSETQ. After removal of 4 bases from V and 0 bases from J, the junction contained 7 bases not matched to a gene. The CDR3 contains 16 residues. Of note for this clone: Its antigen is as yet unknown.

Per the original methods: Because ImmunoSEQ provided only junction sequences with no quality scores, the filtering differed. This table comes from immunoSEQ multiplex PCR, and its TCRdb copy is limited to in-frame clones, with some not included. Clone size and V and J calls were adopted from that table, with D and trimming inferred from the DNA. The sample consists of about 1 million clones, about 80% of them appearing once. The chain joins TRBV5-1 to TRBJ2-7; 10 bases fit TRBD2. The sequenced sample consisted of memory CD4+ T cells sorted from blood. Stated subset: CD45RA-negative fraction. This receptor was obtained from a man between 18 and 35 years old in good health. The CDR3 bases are TGCGCCAGCAGCGCCTCACTAGCGGGGAGCTCCTACGAGCAGTACTTC. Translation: CASSASLAGSSYEQYF.